Shown below are 23 T cell receptor beta chains from a single sample sequenced in a study of T-cell memory formation after mild COVID-19. MiXCR was run by TCRdb on the 5' RACE reads, yielding one entry per CDR3 protein. The sample holds roughly 150,000 distinct CDR3 sequences; around 13% are singletons and the top ten take approximately 3.6%. The sequenced sample was PBMCs or a T cell subset sorted from them (not recorded which). The receptors were sampled from a man younger than 35 who had mild COVID-19 (a few samples of this study predate the infection). Cell type and time point are not known.

In this sample, this clonotype turned up a few times. The chain carries TRBV28 and TRBJ1-2, with 7 bases matching TRBD1. After removal of 8 bases from V and 6 bases from J, the junction contained 6 bases not matched to a gene. CDR1 is MDHEN and CDR2 is SYDVKM in the germline V gene. The CDR3 length is 12 residues. The CDR3 loop is CASGWTGDGYTF. The CDR3 nucleotides read TGTGCCAGCGGATGGACAGGAGATGGCTACACCTTC.

This clonotype was seen repeatedly, ten times or more. This chain uses TRBV24-1 with TRBJ2-5, with D uncertain. Germline CDR1 is KGHDR and CDR2 is SFDVKD. Trimming removed 4 bases from V and 3 bases from J, with 14 bases in between. The CDR3 runs to 15 residues. The CDR3 DNA is TGTGCCACCAGTGACCCCGAAGAGATGAAAGAGACCCAGTACTTC. It encodes CATSDPEEMKETQYF.

This clonotype was found once. The chain is built from TRBV11-2 and TRBJ2-1; D is unclear. The CDR3 runs to 17 residues. Trimming pared 5 bases from V and 7 bases from J, leaving 24 bases between. Germline CDR1 reads SGHAT; CDR2 reads FQNNGV. The CDR3 loop is CASSPPGPATVGNEQFF. The CDR3 DNA reads TGTGCCAGCAGCCCCCCCGGCCCCGCGACGGTTGGGAATGAGCAGTTCTTC.

The chain joins TRBV29-1 to TRBJ1-5, with 9 positions matching TRBD1. With V trimmed by 4 bases and J by 5 bases, 6 bases remained unmatched. The germline gives CDR1 SQVTM, CDR2 ANQGSEA. The CDR3 runs 14 residues. The CDR3 spells CSVGGQGNDQPQHF. The CDR3, as DNA: TGCAGCGTTGGGGGACAGGGTAACGATCAGCCCCAGCATTTT.

The chain combines TRBV7-9 with TRBJ1-1; D gene uncertain. The germline V and J ends were trimmed by 1 base and 3 bases, with 9 bases remaining between them. In germline, CDR1 is SEHNR, CDR2 FQNEAQ (reference sequence). This CDR3 region has 14 residues. CDR3 sequence reads: CASSLELRHTEAFF. The CDR3 DNA follows: TGTGCCAGCAGCTTAGAACTACGGCACACTGAAGCTTTCTTT.

V gene TRBV12-3 or TRBV12-4 combines with J gene TRBJ2-1; 7 bases are shared with TRBD2. The CDR3 runs 16 residues. The trim removed 5 bases at V and 8 bases at J, leaving 15 bases unmatched. The CDR3 DNA is TGTGCCAGCAGTCAGTCGACTAGCCCTTTTTCCTATGAGCAGTTCTTC. Translation: CASSQSTSPFSYEQFF.

There are many counts of this clonotype. The gene calls are TRBV9 and TRBJ2-7; 11 bases are shared with TRBD2. This CDR3 comprises 15 residues. J was trimmed by 0 bases and V by 4 bases; bases with no gene match: 3. CDR1 and CDR2 from the germline V gene are SGDLS and YYNGEE. CDR3 amino acids: CASSFSGGVSYEQYF. In DNA form, the CDR3 reads TGTGCCAGCAGCTTTAGCGGGGGGGTCTCCTACGAGCAGTACTTC. The complete variable domain, with remaining parts taken from reference TRBV9 and TRBJ2-7, reads DSGVTQTPKHLITATGQRVTLRCSPRSGDLSVYWYQQSLDQGLQFLIQYYNGEERAKGNILERFSAQQFPDLHSELNLSSLELGDSALYFCASSFSGGVSYEQYFGPGTRLTVT.

The chain combines TRBV20-1 with TRBJ2-1; 12 nucleotides agree with TRBD2. The CDR3 has 14 amino acids. Unmatched junction bases numbered 7, after V lost 5 bases and J lost 8 bases. Germline CDR1 DFQATT, CDR2 SNEGSKA (reference sequence). CDR3 amino acids: CSAAKTSGGDEQFF. In DNA, the CDR3 is TGCAGTGCTGCCAAGACTAGCGGGGGAGATGAGCAGTTCTTC.

V is TRBV5-6 and J is TRBJ2-7; TRBD1 aligns across 9 bases. The CDR3 totals 15 residues. V lost 4 bases, J lost 0 bases, and 5 bases stayed unmatched. Germline V gives CDR1 SGHDT, CDR2 YYEEEE. The CDR3: CASSHRDRASYEQYF. The CDR3 region has the DNA TGTGCCAGCAGCCACCGGGACAGGGCCTCCTACGAGCAGTACTTC.

This clonotype appeared many times. The rearrangement links TRBV7-9 to TRBJ1-5, with a weak D call TRBD1 (5 bases). The germline gives CDR1 SEHNR, CDR2 FQNEAQ (reference sequence). V was clipped by 0 bases and J by 2 bases, with 5 bases between them. The CDR3 runs 14 residues. The CDR3 sequence is CASSLATGNQPQHF. CDR3 DNA sequence: TGTGCCAGCAGCTTAGCGACAGGCAATCAGCCCCAGCATTTT.

V gene TRBV11-2 combines with J gene TRBJ1-1, with D possibly TRBD1 on 5 matching bases. The CDR3 spans 15 residues. Germline V gene sequence: CDR1 SGHAT, CDR2 FQNNGV. Deletions cut 6 bases from V and 5 bases from J, with 19 bases between. The CDR3 loop is CASRRLLRVETEAFF. The CDR3 bases are TGTGCCAGCAGGAGGCTTCTCAGGGTAGAGACTGAAGCTTTCTTT. The full variable domain, in which reference TRBV11-2 and TRBJ1-1 provide the parts outside the CDR3, is EAGVAQSPRYKIIEKRQSVAFWCNPISGHATLYWYQQILGQGPKLLIQFQNNGVVDDSQLPKDRFSAERLKGVDSTLKIQPAKLEDSAVYLCASRRLLRVETEAFFGQGTRLTVV.

The chain is built from TRBV5-1 and TRBJ2-7, with 12 bases matching TRBD1. CDR3 length: 14 residues. Looked up from germline, CDR1 is SGHRS and CDR2 is YFSETQ. V shed 1 base, J shed 6 bases, and the junction held 2 bases outside the gene matches. The CDR3 DNA is TGCGCCAGCAGCTTGTGGGACAGGGGGCTCGAGCAGTACTTC. Amino acids: CASSLWDRGLEQYF.

The rearrangement links TRBV3-1 to TRBJ1-4; TRBD1 matches 7 bases. J lost 4 bases, V lost 7 bases, and 6 bases had no gene match. CDR1 is LGHDT, CDR2 YNNKEL, per germline (reference sequence). The CDR3 spans 14 residues. CDR3 in DNA: TGTGCCAGCACCCCAGACAGGGTTAATGAAAAACTGTTTTTT. Its protein is CASTPDRVNEKLFF.

The rearrangement joins TRBV20-1 to TRBJ2-7; D is undetermined. This CDR3 contains 11 residues. Germline CDR1 is DFQATT and CDR2 is SNEGSKA (reference sequence). V shed 1 base and J shed 6 bases, with 7 bases lying between them. CDR3: CSARGTVEQYF. The CDR3 nucleotides read TGCAGTGCTAGAGGTACGGTCGAGCAGTACTTC.

J is TRBJ1-2 and V is TRBV6-5, with 7 bases identical to TRBD1. The CDR3 is made up of 15 amino acids. Germline-derived CDR1 and CDR2 are MNHEY and SVGAGI. After removal of 1 base from V and 2 bases from J, the junction contained 4 bases not matched to a gene. This chain's CDR3 is CASSYWTGLNYGYTF. CDR3 in DNA: TGTGCCAGCAGTTACTGGACAGGCTTAAACTATGGCTACACCTTC.

This clonotype was picked up a small number of times. With a much larger clone just one base away, this may be a read error. The J gene is TRBJ2-7, the V gene TRBV3-1, with 7 bases aligning to TRBD1. The CDR3 is 13 amino acids. Germline loops: CDR1 LGHDT, CDR2 YNNKEL (reference sequence). The junction had 1 base not matched to a gene; V was cut back by 3 bases and J by 2 bases. The CDR3 DNA follows: TGTGCCAGCAGCCAGGGACAGACCTACGAGCAGTACTTC. Translation gives CASSQGQTYEQYF.

This clonotype has only a few counts. The chain carries TRBV12-3 or TRBV12-4 and TRBJ1-6, with D maybe TRBD1 (6 bases). This CDR3 region has 14 residues. Trimming took off 3 bases at V and 7 bases at J, with 10 bases between the two ends. CDR3 residues: CASSFRGQNSPLHF. The CDR3 DNA reads TGTGCCAGCAGTTTCAGGGGCCAGAATTCACCCCTCCACTTT.

The table lists this clonotype with many counts. CDR3 bases: TGCGCCAGCAGCTCGCTAAGAGACCCAAGGGAGTATTTT. Translated, it gives CASSSLRDPREYF. The rearrangement links TRBV5-1 to TRBJ2-3; D unclear. V dropped 3 bases and J dropped 13 bases, with 18 bases sitting between them. This CDR3 is built from 13 residues. Germline CDR1 SGHRS, CDR2 YFSETQ. Drawing the rest from reference TRBV5-1 and TRBJ2-3, the complete variable domain is KAGVTQTPRYLIKTRGQQVTLSCSPISGHRSVSWYQQTPGQGLQFLFEYFSETQRNKGNFPGRFSGRQFSNSRSEMNVSTLELGDSALYLCASSSLRDPREYFGPGTRLTVL.

This clonotype turned up a few times. V usage is TRBV5-1 and J usage is TRBJ1-6; 9 nucleotides agree with TRBD1. CDR1 and CDR2 (germline): SGHRS, YFSETQ. The CDR3 runs 14 residues. J gave up 10 bases and V 5 bases, and 7 bases lay outside the gene matches. The CDR3 spells CASRRTGERSPLHF. CDR3 coding DNA: TGCGCCAGCAGACGGACAGGGGAGCGATCACCCCTCCACTTT. The complete variable domain, with remaining parts taken from reference TRBV5-1 and TRBJ1-6, reads KAGVTQTPRYLIKTRGQQVTLSCSPISGHRSVSWYQQTPGQGLQFLFEYFSETQRNKGNFPGRFSGRQFSNSRSEMNVSTLELGDSALYLCASRRTGERSPLHFGNGTRLTVT.

The chain uses TRBV5-4 and TRBJ1-2; TRBD1 matches 8 bases. This CDR3 has 15 amino acids. V was pared by 6 bases and J by 3 bases, with 10 bases of the junction left unmatched. CDR1 SGHNT and CDR2 YYREEE come from the germline V gene (reference sequence). CDR3 protein: CASTVGDRFDYGYTF. The CDR3 DNA follows: TGTGCCAGCACTGTCGGGGACAGGTTCGACTATGGCTACACCTTC.

This clonotype has just a few counts. CDR3 bases: TGTGCCAGCAGCCCCTGGGGGACACCCTATGGCTACACCTTC. Protein product: CASSPWGTPYGYTF. The chain combines TRBV5-8 with TRBJ1-2; perhaps TRBD1 as D (6 bases). The CDR3 consists of 14 residues. Deletions cut 4 bases from V and 4 bases from J, with 14 bases between. Germline loops: CDR1 SGHTS, CDR2 YDEGEE.

The chain couples TRBV10-3 to TRBJ2-5, with D perhaps being TRBD1 or TRBD2 (5 bases each). CDR3 length: 12 amino acids. Between the trimmed V and J ends, which lost 8 bases and 4 bases, there was a span of 11 bases. CDR1 is ENHRY and CDR2 is SYGVKD in the germline V gene. DNA of the CDR3: TGTGCCATCGGGGGTACGGGAGAGACCCAGTACTTC. Translated: CAIGGTGETQYF.

This chain links TRBV7-6 with TRBJ1-1, with 7 bases matching TRBD1. This CDR3 has 13 amino acids. J was trimmed by 3 bases and V by 5 bases; bases with no gene match: 3. Germline CDR1 reads SGHVS; CDR2 reads FNYEAQ. This CDR3 reads CASSTQGDTEAFF. DNA for the CDR3: TGTGCCAGCAGCACTCAGGGGGACACTGAAGCTTTCTTT.